This TCR beta chain is from a study of post-analysis software for immune sequencing data. Background on the study: The courses of disease that were included comprised relapsing-remitting, secondary progressive and progressive-relapsing multiple sclerosis.

Concerning this clonotype: Its antigen remains unknown.

Unique molecular identifiers were present in the TCR beta cDNA libraries. From around 0.96 to 9.9 million T cells, roughly 0.5 million cDNA molecules were obtained. One entry per CDR3 protein, called by TCRdb with MiXCR from the PCR reads. Of about 540,000 distinct CDR3 sequences detected, approximately 34% appear once; the ten largest clones hold around 6.1%. V gave up 4 bases and J gave up 3 bases; unmatched junction bases: 10. This CDR3 has 15 amino acids. In germline, CDR1 is SGHRS, CDR2 YFSETQ. Study results and limitations: Controls showed lower frequencies than patients for several TRBV segments, and TRBV5-6, TRBV5-1 and TRBV20-1 were among these. Significantly lower normalized Chao1 diversity was found in patients with multiple sclerosis relative to controls.

The chain has TRBV5-1 and TRBJ2-7; 7 bases fit TRBD1. The TCR comes from a girl between 2 and 17 years old with multiple sclerosis. The sequencing input was blood. Here the CDR3 reads CASSAQTGLGYEQYF. Here the CDR3 DNA reads TGCGCCAGCAGCGCCCAGACAGGGTTGGGCTACGAGCAGTACTTC.